This T cell receptor beta chain is from a study of blood T cell repertoires in COVID-19. Across the study: The samples span acute and convalescent COVID-19 from the United States, Italy and Spain. T cells, B-cell-depleted T cells, or PBMCs provided the cDNA or gDNA that served as material.

Per the original data handling: It was from reference gene primer amplification that nucleated cell counts were estimated. Measured with immunoSEQ multiplex PCR; TCRdb has only the in-frame clones, and not every one. The DNA was the basis for D and trimming; V, J and clone size are from that table. Of approximately 180,000 clones in the sample, 75% to 95% were seen once. The CDR3 has 15 amino acids. CDR1 is MDHEN, CDR2 SYDVKM, per germline. After removal of 3 bases from V and 8 bases from J, the junction contained 10 bases not matched to a gene. This receptor was obtained from a man in his fifties with acute or convalescent COVID-19. This chain links TRBV28 with TRBJ1-2, with TRBD1 matching 9 bases. The sequencing sample was made of peripheral blood. The CDR3 sequence is CASSFPGQGGRGYTF. The CDR3 bases are TGTGCCAGCAGTTTCCCGGGACAGGGAGGAAGAGGCTACACCTTC.